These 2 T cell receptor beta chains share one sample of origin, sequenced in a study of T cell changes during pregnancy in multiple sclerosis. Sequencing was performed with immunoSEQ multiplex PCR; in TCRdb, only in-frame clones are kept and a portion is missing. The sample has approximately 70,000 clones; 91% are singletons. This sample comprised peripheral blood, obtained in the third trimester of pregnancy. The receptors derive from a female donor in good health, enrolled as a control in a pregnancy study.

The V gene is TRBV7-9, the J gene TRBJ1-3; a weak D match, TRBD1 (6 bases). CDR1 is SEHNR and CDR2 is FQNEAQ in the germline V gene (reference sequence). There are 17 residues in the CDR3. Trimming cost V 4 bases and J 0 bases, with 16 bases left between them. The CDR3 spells CASSWGGRSLSGNTIYF. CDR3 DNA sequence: TGTGCCAGCAGCTGGGGGGGCCGGAGCCTCTCTGGAAACACCATATATTTT. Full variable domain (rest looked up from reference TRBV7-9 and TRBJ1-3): DTGVSQNPRHKITKRGQNVTFRCDPISEHNRLYWYRQTLGQGPEFLTYFQNEAQLEKSRLLSDRFSAERPKGSFSTLEIQRTEQGDSAMYLCASSWGGRSLSGNTIYFGEGSWLTVV.

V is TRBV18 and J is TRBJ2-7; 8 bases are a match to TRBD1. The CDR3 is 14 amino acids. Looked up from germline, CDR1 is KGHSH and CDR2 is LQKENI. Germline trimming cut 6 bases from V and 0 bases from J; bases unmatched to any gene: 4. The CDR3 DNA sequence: TGTGCCAGCTCGCAAACAGGGGGCTCCTACGAGCAGTACTTC. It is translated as CASSQTGGSYEQYF.